Listed below are T cell receptor beta chains from one sample, sequenced in a study of glioma-infiltrating T cells. A single record per CDR3 protein comes from TCRdb applying MiXCR to the multiplex PCR reads. The sample has tens of thousands of distinct CDR3 sequences, about 23% seen once. Sequencing was carried out using glioma tissue, nonneoplastic brain tissue, or PBMCs (not recorded which). These receptors originate from a human donor with low-grade glioma or glioblastoma, undergoing nonglioma brain surgery, or in good health (not recorded which). CDR3s include the opening cysteine and the closing phenylalanine or tryptophan. D genes are given only for firm matches. The size of a clone is reported for some rows only, either as once, few or many, or as a class for expanded clones.

V gene: TRBV6-1
D gene: TRBD1
clone size: many
J gene: TRBJ2-7
CDR3 protein: CASSAGTAYYEQYF
CDR3 DNA: TGTGCCAGCAGTGCCGGGACAGCTTATTACGAGCAGTACTTC

V gene: TRBV10-3
D gene: .
clone size: many
J gene: TRBJ1-5
CDR3 protein: CAISESGNQPQHF
CDR3 DNA: TGTGCCATCAGTGAGTCGGGGAATCAGCCCCAGCATTTT

V gene: TRBV2
D gene: .
clone size: few
J gene: TRBJ2-5
CDR3 protein: CASRFVGDQETQYF
CDR3 DNA: TGTGCCAGCAGGTTCGTGGGGGACCAAGAGACCCAGTACTTC

V gene: TRBV7-9
D gene: TRBD2
clone size: few
J gene: TRBJ2-3
CDR3 protein: CASSRGLAGVTDTQYF
CDR3 DNA: TGTGCCAGCAGCCGAGGACTAGCGGGGGTCACAGATACGCAGTATTTT

V gene: TRBV7-2
D gene: .
clone size: many
J gene: TRBJ1-1
CDR3 protein: CASSLQGFRNTEAFF
CDR3 DNA: TGTGCCAGCAGCTTACAGGGCTTTAGGAACACTGAAGCTTTCTTT

V gene: TRBV4-2
D gene: .
clone size: many
J gene: TRBJ1-4
CDR3 protein: CASSQDVPQGVVGNEKLFF
CDR3 DNA: TGTGCCAGCAGCCAAGACGTCCCACAGGGAGTAGTCGGGAATGAAAAACTGTTTTTT

V gene: TRBV19
D gene: .
clone size: .
J gene: TRBJ2-2
CDR3 protein: CASAKTGVNTGELFF
CDR3 DNA: TGTGCCAGTGCCAAGACAGGAGTGAACACCGGGGAGCTGTTTTTT

V gene: TRBV7-6
D gene: .
clone size: many
J gene: TRBJ2-1
CDR3 protein: CASSFRRNRLNEQFF
CDR3 DNA: TGTGCCAGCAGCTTTCGGCGGAATCGCCTGAATGAGCAGTTCTTC

V gene: TRBV6-1
D gene: .
clone size: many
J gene: TRBJ1-1
CDR3 protein: CASRHFSEAFF
CDR3 DNA: TGTGCCAGCAGGCATTTTTCTGAAGCTTTCTTT

V gene: TRBV2
D gene: TRBD2
clone size: many
J gene: TRBJ2-1
CDR3 protein: CASTTGGTSGGNYNEQFF
CDR3 DNA: TGTGCCAGCACAACAGGGGGGACTAGCGGGGGGAACTACAATGAGCAGTTCTTC

V gene: TRBV20-1
D gene: .
clone size: many
J gene: TRBJ2-5
CDR3 protein: CSARISLANQETQYF
CDR3 DNA: TGCAGTGCTAGAATTAGTTTGGCTAACCAAGAGACCCAGTACTTC

V gene: TRBV18
D gene: .
clone size: many
J gene: TRBJ1-1
CDR3 protein: CASSPGQRGNTEAFF
CDR3 DNA: TGTGCCAGCTCACCGGGACAACGGGGGAACACTGAAGCTTTCTTT

V gene: TRBV5-4
D gene: .
clone size: .
J gene: TRBJ2-4
CDR3 protein: CASSLEAKNIQYF
CDR3 DNA: TGTGCCAGCAGCTTGGAAGCCAAAAACATTCAGTACTTC

V gene: TRBV7-8
D gene: .
clone size: many
J gene: TRBJ2-1
CDR3 protein: CASSLAAGEYEQFF
CDR3 DNA: TGTGCCAGCAGCTTAGCGGCCGGGGAGTATGAGCAGTTCTTC

V gene: TRBV5-1
D gene: TRBD2
clone size: many
J gene: TRBJ2-1
CDR3 protein: CASSLTSGGYNEQFF
CDR3 DNA: TGCGCCAGCAGCTTGACTAGCGGGGGATACAATGAGCAGTTCTTC

V gene: TRBV3-1
D gene: .
clone size: .
J gene: TRBJ2-2
CDR3 protein: CASSPRLGVTGELFF
CDR3 DNA: TGTGCCAGCAGCCCCCGACTAGGAGTCACCGGGGAGCTGTTTTTT

V gene: TRBV19
D gene: .
clone size: many
J gene: TRBJ1-6
CDR3 protein: CASTTRYNSPLHF
CDR3 DNA: TGTGCCAGTACAACAAGATATAATTCACCCCTCCACTTT

V gene: TRBV12-3/TRBV12-4
D gene: TRBD2
clone size: .
J gene: TRBJ2-7
CDR3 protein: CASSPPSGRAAYEQYF
CDR3 DNA: TGTGCCAGCAGTCCCCCTAGCGGGAGGGCCGCTTACGAGCAGTACTTC

V gene: TRBV25-1
D gene: .
clone size: .
J gene: TRBJ1-4
CDR3 protein: CASSDRGPNEKLFF
CDR3 DNA: TGTGCCAGCAGTGATCGGGGGCCCAATGAAAAACTGTTTTTT

V gene: TRBV7-2
D gene: .
clone size: many
J gene: TRBJ2-3
CDR3 protein: CASSSGRKDTQYF
CDR3 DNA: TGTGCCAGCAGCTCTGGGAGGAAAGATACGCAGTATTTT

V gene: TRBV18
D gene: .
clone size: few
J gene: TRBJ1-4
CDR3 protein: CASSPVKGGGEKLFF
CDR3 DNA: TGTGCCAGCTCACCGGTAAAGGGCGGCGGCGAAAAACTGTTTTTT

V gene: TRBV27
D gene: .
clone size: .
J gene: TRBJ1-5
CDR3 protein: CASSSLAGVRNQPQHF
CDR3 DNA: TGTGCCAGCAGCAGTCTAGCAGGGGTAAGGAATCAGCCCCAGCATTTT

V gene: TRBV18
D gene: .
clone size: many
J gene: TRBJ1-1
CDR3 protein: CASSPSSGSSTEAFF
CDR3 DNA: TGTGCCAGCTCTCCCAGCAGTGGTAGTAGCACTGAAGCTTTCTTT

V gene: TRBV19
D gene: .
clone size: many
J gene: TRBJ1-1
CDR3 protein: CASSSGLSTEAFF
CDR3 DNA: TGTGCCAGTAGTAGCGGATTGTCCACTGAAGCTTTCTTT

V gene: TRBV20-1
D gene: .
clone size: many
J gene: TRBJ2-3
CDR3 protein: CSTSPGDTQYF
CDR3 DNA: TGCAGTACTTCTCCGGGAGATACGCAGTATTTT

V gene: TRBV20-1
D gene: TRBD1
clone size: many
J gene: TRBJ1-1
CDR3 protein: CSAPSGGTEAFF
CDR3 DNA: TGCAGTGCACCCTCAGGGGGCACTGAAGCTTTCTTT

V gene: TRBV3-1
D gene: TRBD1
clone size: many
J gene: TRBJ1-5
CDR3 protein: CASSQEAPPRGQPQHF
CDR3 DNA: TGTGCCAGCAGCCAAGAAGCCCCCCCCAGGGGGCAGCCCCAGCATTTT

V gene: TRBV7-6
D gene: .
clone size: many
J gene: TRBJ1-6
CDR3 protein: CASSLARSPLHF
CDR3 DNA: TGTGCCAGCAGCTTAGCTCGGTCACCCCTCCACTTT

V gene: TRBV18
D gene: .
clone size: many
J gene: TRBJ1-2
CDR3 protein: CASSPGSIYGYTF
CDR3 DNA: TGTGCCAGCTCACCCGGGTCTATATATGGCTACACCTTC

V gene: TRBV15
D gene: .
clone size: many
J gene: TRBJ2-3
CDR3 protein: CATSRDSPDTQYF
CDR3 DNA: TGTGCCACCAGCAGAGATTCCCCAGATACGCAGTATTTT

V gene: TRBV14
D gene: TRBD2
clone size: many
J gene: TRBJ2-1
CDR3 protein: CASRPGTSGPYNEQFF
CDR3 DNA: TGTGCCAGCAGACCCGGGACTAGTGGTCCCTACAATGAGCAGTTCTTC

V gene: TRBV2
D gene: TRBD2
clone size: .
J gene: TRBJ2-3
CDR3 protein: CASGGLAGETSTDTQYF
CDR3 DNA: TGTGCCAGCGGCGGACTAGCGGGGGAAACTAGCACAGATACGCAGTATTTT

V gene: TRBV20-1
D gene: .
clone size: many
J gene: TRBJ2-1
CDR3 protein: CTPGGSGKDEQFF
CDR3 DNA: TGCACCCCAGGGGGTAGCGGGAAGGATGAGCAGTTCTTC

V gene: TRBV4-1
D gene: .
clone size: .
J gene: TRBJ1-1
CDR3 protein: CASSQDITGRKTEAFF
CDR3 DNA: TGCGCCAGCAGCCAAGATATTACAGGCCGGAAGACTGAAGCTTTCTTT

V gene: TRBV7-9
D gene: TRBD2
clone size: .
J gene: TRBJ2-1
CDR3 protein: CASSAASGGEQFF
CDR3 DNA: TGTGCCAGCAGCGCGGCTAGCGGGGGTGAGCAGTTCTTC

V gene: TRBV5-1
D gene: TRBD1
clone size: few
J gene: TRBJ1-1
CDR3 protein: CASSRDSTGTEAFF
CDR3 DNA: TGCGCCAGCAGCCGGGACAGCACAGGCACTGAAGCTTTCTTT

V gene: TRBV12-3/TRBV12-4
D gene: .
clone size: few
J gene: TRBJ1-3
CDR3 protein: CASGGGNTIYF
CDR3 DNA: TGTGCCAGCGGAGGTGGAAACACCATATATTTT

V gene: TRBV14
D gene: TRBD2
clone size: many
J gene: TRBJ2-3
CDR3 protein: CASTVLREDADTQYF
CDR3 DNA: TGTGCCAGCACGGTGTTGCGGGAGGACGCAGATACGCAGTATTTT

V gene: TRBV7-2
D gene: .
clone size: many
J gene: TRBJ2-5
CDR3 protein: CASSGSRGQETQYF
CDR3 DNA: TGTGCCAGCAGCGGGAGTAGAGGACAAGAGACCCAGTACTTC

V gene: TRBV20-1
D gene: .
clone size: many
J gene: TRBJ1-4
CDR3 protein: CSAEGETNEKLFF
CDR3 DNA: TGCAGTGCTGAAGGGGAAACTAATGAAAAACTGTTTTTT

V gene: TRBV20-1
D gene: TRBD2
clone size: many
J gene: TRBJ2-1
CDR3 protein: CSASHRLAVYNEQFF
CDR3 DNA: TGCAGTGCTTCCCATAGACTAGCTGTCTACAATGAGCAGTTCTTC

V gene: TRBV6-6
D gene: .
clone size: many
J gene: TRBJ1-4
CDR3 protein: CASSYDSSPTNEKLFF
CDR3 DNA: TGTGCCAGCAGTTACGACAGCTCTCCAACTAATGAAAAACTGTTTTTT

V gene: TRBV5-1
D gene: .
clone size: few
J gene: TRBJ1-5
CDR3 protein: CASSREVNQPQHF
CDR3 DNA: TGCGCCAGCAGCCGCGAGGTAAATCAGCCCCAGCATTTT

V gene: TRBV27
D gene: .
clone size: many
J gene: TRBJ1-3
CDR3 protein: CASSPRSPWTGSGNTIYF
CDR3 DNA: TGTGCCAGCAGTCCACGCTCGCCTTGGACGGGGTCTGGAAACACCATATATTTT

V gene: TRBV18
D gene: .
clone size: .
J gene: TRBJ2-6
CDR3 protein: CASSSSAGSSGANVLTF
CDR3 DNA: TGTGCCAGCTCAAGTTCGGCAGGGAGCTCTGGGGCCAACGTCCTGACTTTC

V gene: TRBV6-2/TRBV6-3
D gene: .
clone size: many
J gene: TRBJ2-1
CDR3 protein: CASSYTGLSYNEQFF
CDR3 DNA: TGTGCCAGCAGTTACACGGGCTTATCCTACAATGAGCAGTTCTTC

V gene: TRBV4-2
D gene: TRBD1
clone size: many
J gene: TRBJ1-4
CDR3 protein: CASSQGDRRANEKLFF
CDR3 DNA: TGTGCCAGCAGCCAGGGGGACAGGAGGGCTAACGAAAAACTGTTTTTT

V gene: TRBV29-1
D gene: .
clone size: once
J gene: TRBJ2-5
CDR3 protein: CSVANSGETQYF
CDR3 DNA: TGCAGCGTCGCAAATAGTGGGGAGACCCAGTACTTC

V gene: TRBV2
D gene: TRBD2
clone size: few
J gene: TRBJ2-3
CDR3 protein: CASSRGGAGGGSTDTQYF
CDR3 DNA: TGTGCCAGCAGCCGCGGAGGGGCGGGGGGGGGAAGCACAGATACGCAGTATTTT

V gene: TRBV29-1
D gene: .
clone size: .
J gene: TRBJ1-2
CDR3 protein: CSVELALGVGGYTF
CDR3 DNA: TGCAGCGTTGAACTGGCTTTAGGGGTAGGCGGCTACACCTTC

V gene: TRBV25-1
D gene: TRBD1
clone size: many
J gene: TRBJ1-1
CDR3 protein: CASRRQGAGTEAFF
CDR3 DNA: TGTGCCAGCAGACGCCAGGGGGCTGGTACTGAAGCTTTCTTT

V gene: TRBV11-2
D gene: .
clone size: .
J gene: TRBJ1-6
CDR3 protein: CASSLWDNSPLHF
CDR3 DNA: TGTGCCAGCAGCTTATGGGATAATTCACCCCTCCACTTT

V gene: TRBV7-9
D gene: .
clone size: many
J gene: TRBJ1-6
CDR3 protein: CASSFDGYTTPLHF
CDR3 DNA: TGTGCCAGCAGCTTTGACGGGTACACGACACCCCTCCACTTT

V gene: TRBV2
D gene: TRBD1
clone size: many
J gene: TRBJ2-5
CDR3 protein: CASSPDRARKETQYF
CDR3 DNA: TGTGCCAGCAGTCCCGACAGGGCCCGCAAAGAGACCCAGTACTTC